This T cell receptor beta chain is drawn from a study of CD8 T cells in Susac syndrome. High-throughput TCR beta sequencing covered peripheral CD8+ and CD4+ T cells. RNA, at about 0.45 to 1 ug, was reverse transcribed with random hexamers. TCRdb passed the immunoSEQ multiplex PCR reads through MiXCR, listing each CDR3 protein once. The sample contains 100,000 or so distinct CDR3 sequences, over 90% of which appear only once. Germline CDR1 and CDR2: LNHDA and SQIVND (reference sequence). V was pared by 9 bases and J by 5 bases, with 6 bases of the junction left unmatched. The length of the CDR3 is 12 residues.

This chain connects TRBV19 to TRBJ1-1; 7 nucleotides agree with TRBD1. The specimen was CD4+ T cells from PBMCs. This TCR derives from a human donor in good health. The CDR3 reads CASRQGRTEAFF. For the CDR3, the DNA is TGTGCCAGCCGACAGGGCCGGACTGAAGCTTTCTTT.